Detailed here is one TCR beta chain. What this receptor recognizes is not known. No per-base quality is available; no much larger clone lies one base away. The data were obtained in a study of T cell repertoires in ileal Crohn's disease (dated by TCRdb to between 2019 and 2020). In the study overall: The median duration of disease was approximately eight years, and at the time of surgery 35% to 45% of patients were active smokers. A Rutgeerts score above i0 was used to define endoscopic postoperative recurrence. The study ran alongside a multicentre cohort designed to identify predictors of early endoscopic recurrence after ileocolonic resection. TCR repertoire analysis was performed in around 50 Crohn's disease patients drawn from a prospective multicentre cohort. Postoperative therapy was given to about half of the patients, with thiopurines administered to approximately twelve patients and anti-TNF agents administered to some 20 patients. Every patient underwent surgery because of a complication, which was stricturing disease in roughly 60% of cases and penetrating disease in approximately 40%. A total of approximately 170 mucosal samples from 57 patients were sequenced, collected from several sites on the surgical specimen and at postoperative endoscopy.

Results and caveats for the whole study, not just this receptor: Mucosal CD4 and CD8 T cells were sorted and sequenced only in a subgroup of patients, the size of which was not stated. Compared with CD4 T cells, sorted CD8 T cells held more high-frequency clones, which suggests that the mucosal expansions were mostly CD8. Compared with non-smokers, patients who were active smokers at surgery showed a significantly higher proportion of clonal expansions (25.9% vs 17.9%, p=0.02). Endoscopic recurrence was linked to a higher percentage of high-frequency clones at surgery, and recurrence occurred in every patient whose clonality exceeded 26.8% (18/57).

Eligible patients were adults with ileal or ileocolonic Crohn's disease who had an indication for ileocolonic resection. Whole ileal mucosal biopsies were kept frozen at -80 degrees C prior to DNA extraction. Genomic DNA was isolated from frozen whole biopsies using a TRizol-based method, and the DNA was quantified with a NanoDrop 2000 spectrophotometer. For commercial TCRB immunosequencing, about 0.45 micrograms of biopsy DNA were submitted for each sample. CDR3 regions were amplified from genomic DNA by Adaptive Biotechnology using a two-step, amplification bias-controlled multiplex PCR. Primers for every V and J gene segment were used in the first PCR, and barcodes and Illumina adapters were added in the second PCR. CDR3 libraries were sequenced on an Illumina instrument. Processing in the source paper ran as follows. The analysis used both the pipelines supplied by the vendor and custom analysis of the raw data in R/Bioconductor with R version 3.3.0. Clonality, ranging from 0 to 1, was calculated as the inverse of the normalised Shannon entropy of all productive clones. High-frequency clones were defined as the repertoire share of the top 100 clones, retaining only clones passing a 95% confidence test. Overlap between samples was measured with the Morisita-Horn index, while repertoire diversity was measured with the Simpson index. TCRdb took over this immuneACCESS table, retaining in-frame rearrangements with V and J assigned. Such tables are incomplete; in checked studies, under half of the missing clones stem from an unresolved V gene, and the remainder is unexplained. V and J calls and clone size are as listed in that table; D and trimming were resolved from the DNA. Recorded for this sample are fewer than 10,000 clones; more than 65% of them occurred a single time. The top ten clonotypes cover 25% of the sample.

Material: ileal tissue. The clonotype originates from an adult with Crohn's disease.

The CDR3 has the sequence CASSEADRGEQYF. Read as DNA, the sequence is TGTGCCAGCAGTGAAGCGGACAGGGGCGAGCAGTACTTC. Recombination joined TRBV6-4 with TRBJ2-7; 9 junctional bases match TRBD1. The germline V gene specifies MRHNA as CDR1 and SNTAGT as CDR2. The CDR3 runs 13 amino acids, cysteine and phenylalanine included. Left in the record is the CDR3 DNA by itself, 39 bases read in frame from the first base. Trimming removed 3 bases from V and 6 bases from J; the gene matches leave 3 bases unexplained.